The 21 T cell receptor beta chains listed next were all sequenced from one sample in a study of blood T cell repertoires in COVID-19. Only in-frame clones appear in the TCRdb table, and some are missing; sequencing was by immunoSEQ multiplex PCR. Here the sample spans around 300,000 clones, roughly nine tenths being singletons. Sequenced input: PBMCs or T cells enriched from blood (not recorded which). These receptors came from a woman aged 50 to 60 who had recovered from COVID-19.

This clone was counted once. The same CDR3 arises from other DNA sequences in this sample as well. V gene TRBV18 combines with J gene TRBJ2-2, with 11 bases fitting TRBD2. Germline V gene sequence: CDR1 KGHSH, CDR2 LQKENI. Trimming removed 0 bases from V and 1 base from J; junction bases left unmatched: 1. CDR3 length: 17 amino acids. The DNA of the CDR3 is TGTGCCAGCTCACCACCGGGACTAGCGGAGAACACCGGGGAGCTGTTTTTT. Protein: CASSPPGLAENTGELFF. Full variable domain (missing parts from reference TRBV18 and TRBJ2-2): NAGVMQNPRHLVRRRGQEARLRCSPMKGHSHVYWYRQLPEEGLKFMVYLQKENIIDESGMPKERFSAEFPKEGPSILRIQQVVRGDSAAYFCASSPPGLAENTGELFFGEGSRLTVL.

The rearrangement joins TRBV4-1 to TRBJ1-1, with D tentatively TRBD1 (6 bases). Germline V gene data show CDR1 as MGHRA and CDR2 as YSYEKL. V lost 9 bases and J lost 1, with 12 bases in between. There are 13 residues in the CDR3. The CDR3 region is CASGTGWNTEAFF. As DNA, the CDR3 is TGCGCCAGTGGAACAGGGTGGAACACTGAAGCTTTCTTT.

This chain links TRBV7-2 with TRBJ1-2, with D tentatively TRBD1 (6 bases). This CDR3 region has 16 residues. Germline lookup yields CDR1 SGHTA and CDR2 FQGNSA. V was trimmed by 2 bases and J by 2 bases, leaving 15 bases between them. CDR3 sequence reads: CASSLSPGQRNYGYTF. In nucleotides, the CDR3 is TGTGCCAGCAGCTTAAGCCCTGGACAGCGAAACTATGGCTACACCTTC.

The chain combines TRBV7-6 with TRBJ2-5, with a weak D call TRBD2 (7 bases). There are 15 residues in the CDR3. The V end was cut by 1 base, the J end by 5 bases, with 14 bases between. In germline, CDR1 is SGHVS, CDR2 FNYEAQ. Here the CDR3 reads CASSLVGGRGETQYF. The CDR3 region has the DNA TGTGCCAGCAGCTTAGTCGGGGGGCGAGGCGAGACCCAGTACTTC.

The genes are TRBV5-6 and TRBJ2-1; TRBD2 matches 10 bases. Looked up from germline, CDR1 is SGHDT and CDR2 is YYEEEE. The CDR3 length is 16 residues. V was pared by 1 base and J by 10 bases, with 11 bases of the junction left unmatched. CDR3 sequence reads: CASSLRSTSGISEQFF. Here the CDR3 DNA reads TGTGCCAGCAGCTTGCGCTCCACTAGCGGGATTAGCGAGCAGTTCTTC. Using reference TRBV5-6 and TRBJ2-1 for the parts outside the CDR3, the full variable domain is DAGVTQSPTHLIKTRGQQVTLRCSPKSGHDTVSWYQQALGQGPQFIFQYYEEEERQRGNFPDRFSGHQFPNYSSELNVNALLLGDSALYLCASSLRSTSGISEQFFGPGTRLTVL.

This sequence joins TRBV29-1 and TRBJ1-4; TRBD1 aligns across 9 bases. The germline gives CDR1 SQVTM, CDR2 ANQGSEA. V dropped 6 bases and J dropped 8; count of bases not matched to a gene: 4. CDR3 length: 12 residues. This chain's CDR3 is CSVADRGEKLFF. In nucleotides, the CDR3 is TGCAGCGTAGCGGACAGGGGAGAAAAACTGTTTTTT.

The rearrangement links TRBV7-2 to TRBJ1-6; a possible D gene is TRBD1 (6 bases). Trimming stripped 6 bases from V and 7 bases from J, with 16 bases between. The CDR3 runs to 15 residues. Per the germline V gene, CDR1 is SGHTA and CDR2 is FQGNSA. For the CDR3, the DNA is TGTGCCAGCAGAGACAGGAAAATACCGAATTCACCCCTCCACTTT. It specifies CASRDRKIPNSPLHF. Full variable domain (outside the CDR3, taken from reference TRBV7-2 and TRBJ1-6): GAGVSQSPSNKVTEKGKDVELRCDPISGHTALYWYRQSLGQGLEFLIYFQGNSAPDKSGLPSDRFSAERTGGSVSTLTIQRTQQEDSAVYLCASRDRKIPNSPLHFGNGTRLTVT.

The V and J genes are TRBV16 and TRBJ1-6; D gene unclear. V lost 3 bases to trimming and J lost 7 bases, with 10 bases between them. Germline V gene data show CDR1 as KGHSY and CDR2 as FQNENV. The CDR3 has 14 amino acids. CDR3 amino acids: CASSQDFYNSPLHF. The CDR3 bases are TGTGCCAGCAGCCAGGACTTTTACAATTCACCCCTCCACTTT.

The rearrangement links TRBV28 to TRBJ2-5; tentative D call: TRBD1 (5 bases). V was shortened by 5 bases and J by 4 bases, with 14 bases between the two germline ends. Germline CDR1 and CDR2: MDHEN and SYDVKM. The CDR3 is made up of 14 amino acids. The CDR3 DNA reads TGTGCCAGCAGTCTTCAAGGGGTCATAGAGACCCAGTACTTC. It specifies CASSLQGVIETQYF.

The rearrangement links TRBV30 to TRBJ2-1; 10 bases align to TRBD2. Losses at the gene ends were 4 bases for V and 8 bases for J; bases not matched to a gene: 14. Germline V gene sequence: CDR1 GTSNPN, CDR2 SVGIG (reference sequence). The CDR3 has 16 amino acids. Written as DNA, the CDR3 is TGTGCCTGGAACCCGAGGGCTAGCGGGAGTTCGGATGAGCAGTTCTTC. This translates into CAWNPRASGSSDEQFF.

V and J are TRBV30 and TRBJ2-7; 9 bases are shared with TRBD2. The length of the CDR3 is 19 residues. The germline gives CDR1 GTSNPN, CDR2 SVGIG (reference sequence). V shed 5 bases and J 6 bases; nucleotides not matched to a gene: 26. The CDR3 DNA reads TGTGCCTGGGGCCAGTGGGACCCATTTCGAGCGGGAGGAAGGGTCGAGCAGTACTTC. This gives the protein CAWGQWDPFRAGGRVEQYF.

This chain links TRBV15 with TRBJ1-4, with D maybe TRBD1 (6 bases). CDR1 is LNHNV, CDR2 YYDKDF, per germline (reference sequence). The CDR3 is 16 residues long. The V end lost 1 base, the J end lost 8 bases, and 17 bases lay between the germline ends. This CDR3 is CATSRARTGIEEKLFF. The CDR3 DNA is TGTGCCACCAGCAGAGCTAGAACAGGGATTGAGGAAAAACTGTTTTTT.

V is TRBV12-3 or TRBV12-4 and J is TRBJ2-7, with unresolved D. Trimming removed 6 bases from V and 9 bases from J, with 15 bases in between. This CDR3 is built from 12 residues. As DNA, the CDR3 is TGTGCCAGCAGCCCGGCGCTAGTGGGGCAGTACTTC. Encoded protein: CASSPALVGQYF.

The chain combines TRBV6-5 with TRBJ1-1, with TRBD1 matching 10 bases. CDR3 length: 15 amino acids. Germline trimming cut 6 bases from V and 6 bases from J; bases unmatched to any gene: 10. Germline V CDR1 and CDR2: MNHEY, SVGAGI. DNA for the CDR3: TGTGCCAGCAGCCGATACCGGGACAGGGGTTCTGAAGCTTTCTTT. It is translated as CASSRYRDRGSEAFF.

V and J are TRBV19 and TRBJ2-5; 9 positions match TRBD1. The germline V gene has CDR1 LNHDA and CDR2 SQIVND (reference sequence). The V gene end was trimmed by 3 bases and the J gene end by 2 bases; junction bases not matched to a gene: 4. The CDR3 consists of 15 residues. CDR3 amino acids: CASSIDRGNQETQYF. CDR3 sequence (DNA): TGTGCCAGTAGTATTGACAGGGGGAATCAAGAGACCCAGTACTTC.

The rearrangement uses TRBV5-1 and TRBJ2-7, with TRBD2 identical over 13 bases. Germline V gene data show CDR1 as SGHRS and CDR2 as YFSETQ. V trimming: 4 bases; J trimming: 6 bases; junction bases outside the gene matches: 10. The length of the CDR3 is 16 residues. The DNA of the CDR3 is TGCGCCAGCAGCACCGGACTAGCGGGAGCCATCTCCGAGCAGTACTTC. It codes for CASSTGLAGAISEQYF. Complete variable domain (other parts from reference TRBV5-1 and TRBJ2-7): KAGVTQTPRYLIKTRGQQVTLSCSPISGHRSVSWYQQTPGQGLQFLFEYFSETQRNKGNFPGRFSGRQFSNSRSEMNVSTLELGDSALYLCASSTGLAGAISEQYFGPGTRLTVT.

In its sample, this clone was seen a few times. The chain combines TRBV7-3 with TRBJ1-1; 9 bases line up with TRBD1. Germline loops: CDR1 SGHTA, CDR2 FQGTGA. Losses at the gene ends were 5 bases for V and 5 bases for J; bases not matched to a gene: 6. The length of the CDR3 is 14 residues. CDR3 loop: CASSPTGGRTEAFF. CDR3 coding DNA: TGTGCCAGCAGCCCAACAGGGGGCAGGACTGAAGCTTTCTTT.

The rearrangement joins TRBV19 to TRBJ2-7; TRBD2 matches at 10 bases. V shed 5 bases and J 6 bases; nucleotides not matched to a gene: 28. Per the germline V gene, CDR1 is LNHDA and CDR2 is SQIVND (reference sequence). CDR3 length: 21 amino acids. The DNA for the CDR3 is TGTGCCAGTAGTCACGAACTGAATAGCGGGAGGAACCAGGGCCCATCCGGCGAGCAGTACTTC. Its translation: CASSHELNSGRNQGPSGEQYF. The whole variable domain, remainder taken from reference TRBV19 and TRBJ2-7, is DGGITQSPKYLFRKEGQNVTLSCEQNLNHDAMYWYRQDPGQGLRLIYYSQIVNDFQKGDIAEGYSVSREKKESFPLTVTSAQKNPTAFYLCASSHELNSGRNQGPSGEQYFGPGTRLTVT.

CDR3 DNA: TGTGCCAGCAGTGCACTACACAGGGCGGGAGCTTTCTTT. Its translation: CASSALHRAGAFF. The chain links TRBV28 to TRBJ1-1; a possible D gene is TRBD1 (6 bases). Germline loops: CDR1 MDHEN, CDR2 SYDVKM. The V end lost 5 bases, the J end lost 10 bases, and 17 bases lay between the germline ends. CDR3 size: 13 residues.

V gene TRBV4-3 combines with J gene TRBJ2-1, with 10 bases lining up with TRBD2. Trimming cost V 1 base and J 1 base; bases outside gene matches: 4. Per germline, CDR1 LGHNA and CDR2 YSLEER. This CDR3 region has 17 residues. This CDR3 is CASSQVLSGRSYNEQFF. The CDR3 DNA reads TGCGCCAGCAGCCAAGTACTTAGCGGGAGGTCCTACAATGAGCAGTTCTTC.

V and J are TRBV5-1 and TRBJ1-1; D is perhaps TRBD1 (6 bases). The V gene's germline CDR1 is SGHRS and CDR2 YFSETQ. The CDR3 is 15 amino acids. The ends were cut back, 3 bases at V and 0 bases at J, with 12 bases in the middle. The chain's CDR3 is CASSSNRDMNTEAFF. In DNA form, the CDR3 reads TGCGCCAGCAGCTCGAACAGGGATATGAACACTGAAGCTTTCTTT. The full variable domain, rest sourced from reference TRBV5-1 and TRBJ1-1, is KAGVTQTPRYLIKTRGQQVTLSCSPISGHRSVSWYQQTPGQGLQFLFEYFSETQRNKGNFPGRFSGRQFSNSRSEMNVSTLELGDSALYLCASSSNRDMNTEAFFGQGTRLTVV.